This TCR beta chain emerged from a study of cytomegalovirus exposure and HLA in healthy donors. Repertoires were generated with immunoSEQ multiplex PCR, while TCRdb's copy carries only in-frame clones and drops some. The table shows around 350,000 clones, with 70% to 90% occurring only once. The CDR3 is 14 amino acids. V gave up 2 bases and J gave up 4 bases, with 12 bases separating them. Looked up from germline, CDR1 is SGHRS and CDR2 is YFSETQ. The source material was PBMCs. This sequence originates from a woman aged 18-29 years in good health and CMV-seronegative. The rearrangement uses TRBV5-1 and TRBJ1-1; D is perhaps TRBD1 (5 bases). CDR3 sequence: CASSLSQGLTEAFF. CDR3 nucleotide sequence: TGCGCCAGCAGCTTAAGCCAGGGTCTCACTGAAGCTTTCTTT.